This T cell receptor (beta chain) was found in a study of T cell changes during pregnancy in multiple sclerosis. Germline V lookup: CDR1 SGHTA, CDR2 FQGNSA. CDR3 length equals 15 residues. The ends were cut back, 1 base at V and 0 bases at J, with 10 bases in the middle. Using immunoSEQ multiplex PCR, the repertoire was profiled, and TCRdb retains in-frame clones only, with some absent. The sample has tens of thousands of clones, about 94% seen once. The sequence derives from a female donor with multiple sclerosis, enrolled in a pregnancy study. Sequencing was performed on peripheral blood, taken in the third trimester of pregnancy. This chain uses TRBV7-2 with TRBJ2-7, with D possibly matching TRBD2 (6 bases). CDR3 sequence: CASSLVGGLSYEQYF. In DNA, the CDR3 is TGTGCCAGCAGCTTAGTGGGGGGACTCTCCTACGAGCAGTACTTC.